A selection of T cell receptor beta chains follows, all from one sample in a study of regulatory T cells in long-lasting Graves disease. TCRdb reprocessed the multiplex PCR reads via MiXCR and lists one record per CDR3 protein. This sample has about 540,000 distinct CDR3 sequences, with approximately 12% found just once. These data are also associated with another study on T cells in Graves' hyperthyroidism and ophthalmopathy.

Here the sequenced sample was peripheral blood mononuclear cells (PBMCs), taken at new diagnosis, from a patient treated with antithyroid drugs. The receptors were sampled from a man aged 25 to 40 with Graves disease. Both conserved end residues are part of each CDR3. The D gene is left open where the match is weak. Clone size is given for some rows only: seen once, a few or many times, or a class if the clone is expanded.

>TRBJ2-7|TRBD1|TRBV11-2|many
TGTGCCAGCAGCCGGGACAGTCAATCCTCTAGCTACGAGCAGTACTTC
CASSRDSQSSSYEQYF
>TRBJ2-1|TRBD2|TRBV10-2|NA
TGCGCCAGCAGTGAGCGTCTAGCGGAATACAATGAGCAGTTCTTC
CASSERLAEYNEQFF
>TRBJ2-1|NA|TRBV9|few
TGTGCCAGCAGCGCCCCCGGGTTCAAGGGATACAATGAGCAGTTCTTC
CASSAPGFKGYNEQFF
>TRBJ1-2|TRBD1|TRBV20-1|once
TGCAGCCCTAGTTCGGGGACAGGGTGGAACTATGGCTACACCTTC
CSPSSGTGWNYGYTF
>TRBJ2-2|TRBD2|TRBV9|few
TGTGCCAGCAGCGCGGGGGGACGGACCTCCTTTACCGGGGAGCTGTTTTTT
CASSAGGRTSFTGELFF
>TRBJ2-2|NA|TRBV14|few
TGTGCCAGCAGCCAAGGGTGGAACACCGGGGAGCTGTTTTTT
CASSQGWNTGELFF
>TRBJ1-1|NA|TRBV11-2|few
TGTGCCAGCAGACGCTCCCGAAGGAACACTGAAGCTTTCTTT
CASRRSRRNTEAFF
>TRBJ2-1|NA|TRBV25-1|NA
TGTGCCAGCAATTCTGGCGTTGAGCAGTTCTTC
CASNSGVEQFF
>TRBJ2-7|NA|TRBV9|few
TGTGCCAGCAGCTCAAGAGGTTCGGGCGAGCAGTACTTC
CASSSRGSGEQYF
>TRBJ2-5|TRBD1|TRBV20-1|NA
TGCAGTGCCCAGACCGGGACAGACGTACAAGAGACCCAGTACTTC
CSAQTGTDVQETQYF
>TRBJ2-3|TRBD2|TRBV27|many
TGTGCCAGCAGACCCGGGGGGGCAGATACGCAGTATTTT
CASRPGGADTQYF
>TRBJ2-4|NA|TRBV12-3/TRBV12-4|many
TGTGCCAGCAGTTTCTGGGGAACCAAAAACATTCAGTACTTC
CASSFWGTKNIQYF
>TRBJ2-3|NA|TRBV5-1|many
TGTGCCAGCAGCTTAGACCGCACAGATACGCAGTATTTT
CASSLDRTDTQYF
>TRBJ2-1|TRBD2|TRBV3-1|many
TGTGCCAGCAGCCAAGTCTACACGGGAGGTGAGCAGTTCTTC
CASSQVYTGGEQFF
>TRBJ2-1|TRBD2|TRBV28|many
TGTGCCAGCAGCTTAGGAGCGGGAAGCTACAATGAGCAGTTCTTC
CASSLGAGSYNEQFF
>TRBJ2-1|TRBD2|TRBV12-3/TRBV12-4|few
TGTGCCAGCAGTCTGACTAGCAGGTACAATGAGCAGTTCTTC
CASSLTSRYNEQFF
>TRBJ2-5|TRBD1|TRBV5-4|many
TGTGCCAGCAGCCTGCCCGGGACAGGCGGCGAGACCCAGTACTTC
CASSLPGTGGETQYF
>TRBJ2-7|NA|TRBV11-2|many
TGTGCCAGCAGCTTAGTAAGGCAGAACTACGAGCAGTACTTC
CASSLVRQNYEQYF
>TRBJ1-4|NA|TRBV5-6|few
TGTGCCAGCAGCTTATCTGGGGTAGAAGAAAAACTGTTTTTT
CASSLSGVEEKLFF
>TRBJ2-7|NA|TRBV20-1|many
TGCAGTGCTAGTCTGGACAGCCTGTCCGAGCAGTACTTC
CSASLDSLSEQYF
>TRBJ1-6|NA|TRBV30|few
TGTGCCTGGAGTGTAGGCACACAGGGAGCTTCACCCCTCCACTTT
CAWSVGTQGASPLHF
>TRBJ2-7|NA|TRBV2|few
TGTGCCAGCAGTGAAACCCTGCCAGGGATTAATAGCGAGCAGTACTTC
CASSETLPGINSEQYF
>TRBJ2-4|NA|TRBV10-3|many
TGTGCCATCAGTGAGTGGCAGGTGGACGGCAAAAACATTCAGTACTTC
CAISEWQVDGKNIQYF
>TRBJ2-7|NA|TRBV20-1|many
TGCAGTGCTAGGGTTGTCGACTCCTACGAGCAGTACTTC
CSARVVDSYEQYF
>TRBJ1-1|NA|TRBV18|many
TGTGCCAGCTCAAAGGACAGCATGAACACTGAAGCTTTCTTT
CASSKDSMNTEAFF
>TRBJ1-6|NA|TRBV27|many
TGTGCCAGCAGTTTAGGGGAGGGAACCCCGAGTTCACCCCTCCACTTT
CASSLGEGTPSSPLHF
>TRBJ2-3|TRBD2|TRBV29-1|NA
TGCAGCGTGAGACTAGCGGGAGGGTACGATACGCAGTATTTT
CSVRLAGGYDTQYF
>TRBJ1-1|NA|TRBV19|few
TGTGCCAGTAGCTCCTACGCGGGACTGAACACTGAAGCTTTCTTT
CASSSYAGLNTEAFF
>TRBJ2-5|NA|TRBV19|NA
TGTGCCAGTAGTATAGGTGGGACGCTAGGTGAGACCCAGTACTTC
CASSIGGTLGETQYF
>TRBJ2-7|TRBD2|TRBV9|few
TGTGCCAGCAGCTCCCAGCGGGAGGGCCCCTACGAGCAGTACTTC
CASSSQREGPYEQYF
>TRBJ2-7|NA|TRBV27|many
TGTGCCAGCAGTTTAGGGGCGCGGGACTACGAGCAGTACTTC
CASSLGARDYEQYF
>TRBJ2-3|NA|TRBV5-1|many
TGCGCCAGCAGCTCAATACCGGACCGAAGCACAGATACGCAGTATTTT
CASSSIPDRSTDTQYF
>TRBJ1-5|TRBD1|TRBV20-1|many
TGCAGTGCTAGAGTCACCGGGGGGACAGGCAATCAGCCCCAGCATTTT
CSARVTGGTGNQPQHF
>TRBJ2-3|NA|TRBV12-3/TRBV12-4|many
TGTGCCAGCAGCCATGGACTGGGCCAGACAGATACGCAGTATTTT
CASSHGLGQTDTQYF
>TRBJ1-2|TRBD1|TRBV20-1|many
TGCAGTGCTAGAGTAGGGGGACAGGTGGGGGGCTACACCTTC
CSARVGGQVGGYTF
>TRBJ2-1|NA|TRBV27|many
TGTGCCAGCAGTTTAACGGGGATAGAGCAGTTCTTC
CASSLTGIEQFF
>TRBJ2-7|NA|TRBV20-1|many
TGCAGTGCGGGACTCCTGACGGGTGCCTACGAGCAGTACTTC
CSAGLLTGAYEQYF
>TRBJ1-1|NA|TRBV29-1|many
TGCAGCGTTCCCTTGGGCACTGAAGCTTTCTTT
CSVPLGTEAFF
>TRBJ2-2|NA|TRBV30|NA
TGTGCCTGGAGTCTTTACACCGGGGAGCTGTTTTTT
CAWSLYTGELFF
>TRBJ1-1|NA|TRBV11-2|few
TGTGCCAGCAGCGGGTCAGGGGCCGTAAACACTGAAGCTTTCTTT
CASSGSGAVNTEAFF
>TRBJ2-2|TRBD1|TRBV6-1|NA
TGTGCCAGCAGATCGGACAGGGGCGCCGGGGAGCTGTTTTTT
CASRSDRGAGELFF